A single sample is the source of the 9 T cell receptor beta chains below, sequenced in a study of blood T cell repertoires in COVID-19. This table comes from immunoSEQ multiplex PCR, and its TCRdb copy is limited to in-frame clones, with some not included. The repertoire consists of tens of thousands of clones, with 70% to 90% occurring once and the leading ten covering roughly 1.2%. The source material was peripheral blood. These receptor sequences come from a woman aged 60 to 75 with acute or convalescent COVID-19.

V and J are TRBV5-6 and TRBJ1-4; 9 bases align to TRBD1. Per the germline V gene, CDR1 is SGHDT and CDR2 is YYEEEE. This CDR3 comprises 16 residues. Trimming took 2 bases from V and 4 from J; bases not matched to a gene: 6. CDR3 nucleotide sequence: TGTGCCAGCAGCTTTTCGCCGGGACAGGGTAATGAAAAACTGTTTTTT. Amino acids: CASSFSPGQGNEKLFF.

The J gene is TRBJ2-1, the V gene TRBV5-1; D possibly corresponds to TRBD2 (5 bases). The CDR3 has 17 residues. V was trimmed by 0 bases and J by 0 bases, leaving 13 bases between them. Germline values: CDR1 SGHRS, CDR2 YFSETQ. The CDR3 nucleotides are TGCGCCAGCAGCTTGGGAGGACTCGGAAGCTCCTACAATGAGCAGTTCTTC. It encodes CASSLGGLGSSYNEQFF.

A single count supports this clone. The V gene is TRBV7-8, the J gene TRBJ2-7, with D maybe TRBD1 (5 bases). The CDR3 length is 14 residues. Germline V lookup: CDR1 SGHVS, CDR2 FQNEAQ. V was pared by 1 base and J by 0 bases, with 7 bases between. The DNA for the CDR3 is TGTGCCAGCAGCTTAGGGACAAACTCCTACGAGCAGTACGTC. This gives the protein CASSLGTNSYEQYV.

The DNA of the CDR3 is TGTGCCAGCCAAAGGGAGGAGACCCAGTACTTC. It yields the protein CASQREETQYF. The rearrangement joins TRBV6-5 to TRBJ2-5, with a possible D match to TRBD2 (5 bases). The CDR3 loop spans 11 amino acids. Trimming removed 8 bases from V and 5 bases from J, with 9 bases in between. In germline, CDR1 is MNHEY, CDR2 SVGAGI.

The J gene is TRBJ2-3, the V gene TRBV4-3; 8 bases align to TRBD1. Germline CDR1 LGHNA, CDR2 YSLEER. V was pared by 0 bases and J by 7 bases, with 9 bases of the junction left unmatched. This CDR3 comprises 16 residues. In DNA form, the CDR3 reads TGCGCCAGCAGCCAAGAAAGGAGCCAGGGGGCCTATACGCAGTATTTT. Translating it yields CASSQERSQGAYTQYF.

The gene calls are TRBV2 and TRBJ2-3; TRBD1 agrees at 8 bases. CDR3 size: 17 residues. After removal of 7 bases from V and 2 bases from J, the junction contained 14 bases not matched to a gene. Germline loops: CDR1 SNHLY, CDR2 FYNNEI. Here the CDR3 reads CASITVFRTGNTDTQYF. CDR3 sequence (DNA): TGTGCCAGCATAACAGTCTTTCGGACAGGGAACACAGATACGCAGTATTTT. Full variable domain (rest looked up from reference TRBV2 and TRBJ2-3): EPEVTQTPSHQVTQMGQEVILRCVPISNHLYFYWYRQILGQKVEFLVSFYNNEISEKSEIFDDQFSVERPDGSNFTLKIRSTKLEDSAMYFCASITVFRTGNTDTQYFGPGTRLTVL.

This clone was observed a single time. This chain connects TRBV28 to TRBJ1-2; D might be TRBD1 (6 bases). V was trimmed by 5 bases and J by 9 bases, leaving 19 bases between them. Germline values: CDR1 MDHEN, CDR2 SYDVKM. This CDR3 is 14 amino acids long. CDR3 coding DNA: TGTGCCAGCAGTCTTACCCGGGGGGCCCTGAGCTACACCTTC. Translating gives CASSLTRGALSYTF.

The rearrangement joins TRBV3-1 (or the pseudogene TRBV3-2) to TRBJ1-3; no firm D call. The CDR3 totals 14 residues. In germline, CDR1 is LGHDT, CDR2 YNNKEL (reference sequence). With 4 bases removed from V and 10 bases from J, the gap between germline ends came to 17 bases. The CDR3 loop reads CASSPRERPGTIYF. The CDR3 region has the DNA TGTGCCAGCAGCCCGCGAGAAAGGCCCGGGACCATATATTTT.

The chain links TRBV5-1 to TRBJ2-3; the match to TRBD1 covers 7 bases. CDR1 SGHRS and CDR2 YFSETQ come from the germline V gene. The trim removed 5 bases at V and 3 bases at J, leaving 12 bases unmatched. The CDR3 runs 16 residues. This CDR3 is CASRALATGKTDTQYF. In DNA, the CDR3 is TGCGCCAGCAGGGCCCTCGCGACAGGGAAGACAGATACGCAGTATTTT.